The table lists the clone carrying this TCR beta chain with a few counts. Its antigen is as yet unknown. The method was immunoSEQ multiplex PCR; TCRdb's version includes in-frame clones alone and lacks a portion of them. The table shows over 90,000 clones, with about 91% occurring only once. This sample is drawn from a study of identifying expanded T cells in peripheral blood. Overall study results and limits: Clone count variance between roughly 2-week samples rose with total template count. Differentially abundant clones: 0.95 to 1.5 between replicates, 16.4 at approximately two weeks, 18 to 20 at four.

With 0 bases clipped from V and 0 bases from J, the junction kept 6 bases outside the gene matches. Germline CDR1 SGHRS, CDR2 YFSETQ. CDR3 length equals 17 residues. Collection occurred without any documented infections or immune events in donors. Sample: blood. The chain uses TRBV5-1 and TRBJ2-1, with 7 nucleotides matching TRBD2. The sequence was collected from a person aged 18 to 75 in good health. The DNA for the CDR3 is TGCGCCAGCAGCTTGGGTAGCGGGCCGAGCTCCTACAATGAGCAGTTCTTC. It encodes CASSLGSGPSSYNEQFF.